The clone carrying this T cell receptor (beta chain) was seen many times. The antigen is not known. Unique molecular identifiers tagged the TCRbeta library. From the PCR reads, TCRdb called clonotypes with MiXCR, one entry per CDR3 protein. The sample has 200,000 to 300,000 distinct CDR3 sequences, approximately 8% seen once; the top ten hold less than 8%. This specimen belongs to a study of T-cell reconstitution after alpha-beta-depleted transplantation in children. General study points: There were some patients whose high TCRbeta diversity at day 60 came from surviving recipient T cells and thymic progenitors. One year post-transplant, T-cell counts and diversity were largely derived from T cells produced anew.

V was pared by 2 bases and J by 5 bases, with 6 bases between. CDR3 length equals 13 residues. Germline-derived CDR1 and CDR2 are MNHEY and SVGAGI. The chain has TRBV6-5 and TRBJ2-2; D is undetermined. Sequenced here: PBMCs, mostly from graft donor cells, sampled 180 days after TCRalphabeta/CD19-depleted stem cell transplant. The source of this sequence is a male patient younger than 18 who had a stem cell transplant for acute lymphoblastic leukemia, so the T cells may come from the graft donor. CDR3 sequence (DNA): TGTGCCAGCAGTTACACCGGGACCGGGGAGCTGTTTTTT. Translated, it gives CASSYTGTGELFF.